The sample holds a few counts of the clone carrying this T cell receptor beta chain. The record originates from a study of patients and donors after allogeneic stem cell transplantation. TCRdb ran MiXCR on the RT-PCR reads and lists one entry per CDR3 protein. The sample yields about a million distinct CDR3 sequences, 15% to 20% seen once. This CDR3 region has 12 residues. V lost 5 bases and J lost 6, with 10 bases in between. From germline, CDR1 is SEHNR and CDR2 FQNEAQ (reference sequence). The receptor comes from a human donor who was either an allogeneic HSCT recipient or a stem cell or donor lymphocyte infusion donor (not recorded which). It is not recorded whose cells these are; they may come from a transplant donor. The chain employs TRBV7-9 and TRBJ1-2; TRBD1 might be the D (6 bases). Sequenced material: blood, either unsorted or a sorted T cell fraction (not recorded which). For the CDR3, the DNA is TGTGCCAGCAGCGACGGACAGAATGGCTACACCTTC. It is translated as CASSDGQNGYTF.